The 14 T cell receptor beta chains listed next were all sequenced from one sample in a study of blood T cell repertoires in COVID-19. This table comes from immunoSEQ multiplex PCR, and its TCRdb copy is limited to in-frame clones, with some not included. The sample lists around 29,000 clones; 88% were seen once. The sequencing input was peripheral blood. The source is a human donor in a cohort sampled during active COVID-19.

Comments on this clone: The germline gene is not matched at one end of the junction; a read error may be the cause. DNA for the CDR3: TGTGCTAGCAGCTTCGACAGGGGCCGAACTAACTATGGCTACACCTTC. This encodes CASSFDRGRTNYGYTF. The chain combines TRBV7-7 with TRBJ1-2; 8 bases align to TRBD1. Germline CDR1 SSHAT, CDR2 FNYEAQ (reference sequence). This CDR3 contains 16 residues.

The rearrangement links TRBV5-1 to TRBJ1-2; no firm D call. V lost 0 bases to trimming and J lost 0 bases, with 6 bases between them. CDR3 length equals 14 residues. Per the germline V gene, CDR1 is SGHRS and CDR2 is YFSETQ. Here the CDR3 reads CASSLVEANYGYTF. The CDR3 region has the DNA TGCGCCAGCAGCTTGGTGGAGGCTAACTATGGCTACACCTTC.

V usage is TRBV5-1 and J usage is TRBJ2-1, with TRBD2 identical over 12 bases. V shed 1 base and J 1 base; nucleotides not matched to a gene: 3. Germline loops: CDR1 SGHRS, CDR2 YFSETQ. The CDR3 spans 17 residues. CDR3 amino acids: CASSLSTSGGSYNEQFF. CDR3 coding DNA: TGCGCCAGCAGCTTGAGTACTAGCGGGGGGTCCTACAATGAGCAGTTCTTC.

CDR3 coding DNA: TGTGCCAGCAGCCAAGAAGCTCTACCCCGCACAGATACGCAGTATTTT. Amino acids: CASSQEALPRTDTQYF. The chain couples TRBV4-2 to TRBJ2-3; D uncertain. The CDR3 runs 16 residues. Trimming cost V 0 bases and J 1 base, with 11 bases left between them. The germline CDR1 and CDR2 sequences are LGHNA and YNFKEQ.

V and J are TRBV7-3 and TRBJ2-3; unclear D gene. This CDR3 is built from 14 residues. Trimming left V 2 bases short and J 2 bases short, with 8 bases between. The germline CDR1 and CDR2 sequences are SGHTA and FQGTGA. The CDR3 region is CASSLQHNTDTQYF. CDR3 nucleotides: TGTGCCAGCAGCTTACAACATAACACAGATACGCAGTATTTT. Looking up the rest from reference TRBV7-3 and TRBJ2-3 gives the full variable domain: GAGVSQTPSNKVTEKGKYVELRCDPISGHTALYWYRQSLGQGPEFLIYFQGTGAADDSGLPNDRFFAVRPEGSVSTLKIQRTERGDSAVYLCASSLQHNTDTQYFGPGTRLTVL.

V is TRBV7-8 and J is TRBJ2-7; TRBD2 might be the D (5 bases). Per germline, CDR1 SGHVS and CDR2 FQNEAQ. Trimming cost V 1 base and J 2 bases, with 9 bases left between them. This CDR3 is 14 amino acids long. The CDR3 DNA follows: TGTGCCAGCAGCTTAGGCACGGGAACCTACGAGCAGTACTTC. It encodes CASSLGTGTYEQYF. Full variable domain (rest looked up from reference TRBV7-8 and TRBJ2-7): GAGVSQSPRYKVAKRGQDVALRCDPISGHVSLFWYQQALGQGPEFLTYFQNEAQLDKSGLPSDRFFAERPEGSVSTLKIQRTQQEDSAVYLCASSLGTGTYEQYFGPGTRLTVT.

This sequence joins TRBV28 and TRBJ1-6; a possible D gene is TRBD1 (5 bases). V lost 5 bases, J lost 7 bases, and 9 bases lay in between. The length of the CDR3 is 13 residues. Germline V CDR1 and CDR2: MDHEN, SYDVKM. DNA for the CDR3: TGTGCCAGCAGTCGCGGGGGGAATTCACCCCTCCACTTT. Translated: CASSRGGNSPLHF.

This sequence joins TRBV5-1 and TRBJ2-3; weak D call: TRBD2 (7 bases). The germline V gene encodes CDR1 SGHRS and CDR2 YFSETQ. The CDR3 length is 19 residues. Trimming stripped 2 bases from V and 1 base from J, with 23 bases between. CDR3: CASSFDTRGAWGGTDTQYF. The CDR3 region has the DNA TGCGCCAGCAGCTTTGACACCCGGGGGGCCTGGGGCGGCACAGATACGCAGTATTTT. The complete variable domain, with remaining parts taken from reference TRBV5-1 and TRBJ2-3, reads KAGVTQTPRYLIKTRGQQVTLSCSPISGHRSVSWYQQTPGQGLQFLFEYFSETQRNKGNFPGRFSGRQFSNSRSEMNVSTLELGDSALYLCASSFDTRGAWGGTDTQYFGPGTRLTVL.

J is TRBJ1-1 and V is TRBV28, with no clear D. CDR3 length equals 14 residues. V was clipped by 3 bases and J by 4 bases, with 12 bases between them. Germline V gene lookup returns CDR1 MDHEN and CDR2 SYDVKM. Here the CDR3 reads CASSFAGGFTEAFF. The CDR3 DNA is TGTGCCAGCAGTTTCGCTGGAGGTTTCACTGAAGCTTTCTTT.

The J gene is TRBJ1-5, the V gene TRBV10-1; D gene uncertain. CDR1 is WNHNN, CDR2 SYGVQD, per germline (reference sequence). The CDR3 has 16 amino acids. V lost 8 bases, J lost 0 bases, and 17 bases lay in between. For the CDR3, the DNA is TGCGCCAGCTTCGGTAGTCGAAACTATAGCAATCAGCCCCAGCATTTT. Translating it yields CASFGSRNYSNQPQHF.

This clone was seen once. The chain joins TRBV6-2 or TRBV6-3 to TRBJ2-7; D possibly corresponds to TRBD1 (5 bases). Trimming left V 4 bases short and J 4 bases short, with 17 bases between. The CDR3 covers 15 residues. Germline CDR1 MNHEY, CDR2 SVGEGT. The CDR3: CASSSSRVSFYEQYF. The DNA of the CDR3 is TGTGCCAGCAGTTCGTCCAGGGTGAGTTTTTACGAGCAGTACTTC.

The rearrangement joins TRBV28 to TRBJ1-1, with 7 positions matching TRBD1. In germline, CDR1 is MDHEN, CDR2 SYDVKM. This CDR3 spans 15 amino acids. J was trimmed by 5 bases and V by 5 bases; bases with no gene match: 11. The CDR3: CASSPDRAVGTEAFF. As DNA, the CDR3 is TGTGCCAGCAGTCCAGACAGGGCTGTTGGTACTGAAGCTTTCTTT.

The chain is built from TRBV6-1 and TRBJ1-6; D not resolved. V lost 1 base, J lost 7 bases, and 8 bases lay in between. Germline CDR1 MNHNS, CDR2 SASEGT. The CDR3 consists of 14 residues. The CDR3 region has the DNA TGTGCCAGCAGTGAAGGCCCGGGAAATTCACCCCTCCACTTT. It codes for CASSEGPGNSPLHF.

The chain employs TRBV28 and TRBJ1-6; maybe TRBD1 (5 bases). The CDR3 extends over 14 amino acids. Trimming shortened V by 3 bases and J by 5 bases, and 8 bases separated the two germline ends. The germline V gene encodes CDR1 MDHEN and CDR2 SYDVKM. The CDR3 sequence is CASSFRVDNSPLHF. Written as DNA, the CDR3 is TGTGCCAGCAGTTTCAGGGTAGATAATTCACCCCTCCACTTT.